This T cell receptor beta chain was sequenced in a study of T cell changes during pregnancy in multiple sclerosis. Profiled with immunoSEQ multiplex PCR; TCRdb holds only in-frame clones, not every one. The sample has about 88,000 clones, 92% seen once. The V end lost 5 bases, the J end lost 0 bases, and 11 bases lay between the germline ends. Germline CDR1 and CDR2: SEHNR and FQNEAQ (reference sequence). This CDR3 spans 14 amino acids. Only one count was recorded for this clone. This sequence originates from a female donor with multiple sclerosis, enrolled in a pregnancy study. Material: peripheral blood, obtained in the first trimester of pregnancy. The chain couples TRBV7-9 to TRBJ2-7; D uncertain. The CDR3 DNA reads as TGTGCCAGCAGCCCTTCGGCGGTCTCCTACGAGCAGTACTTC. It encodes CASSPSAVSYEQYF.